The 16 T cell receptor beta chains presented below share a single source sample, sequenced in a study of blood T cell repertoires in COVID-19. The data were produced by immunoSEQ multiplex PCR, yet TCRdb's version contains in-frame clones alone and is incomplete. The sample holds 250,000 to 300,000 clones; approximately 91% are singletons and the top ten take about 2.5%. The specimen sequenced was PBMCs or T cells enriched from blood (not recorded which). Receptor source: a woman between 35 and 50 years old with acute COVID-19.

This chain joins TRBV7-2 and TRBJ2-7, with D perhaps TRBD1 (7 bases). The CDR3 loop spans 12 amino acids. CDR1 and CDR2 from the germline V gene are SGHTA and FQGNSA. With 5 bases removed from V and 7 bases from J, the gap between germline ends came to 12 bases. In DNA form, the CDR3 reads TGTGCCAGCAGCCAGGGGGGCAGGGAGCAGTACTTC. This encodes CASSQGGREQYF.

This clone was seen a few times. The CDR3 DNA sequence: TGTGCCAGCAGCTCGGGTGTAGCCAAAAACATTCAGTACTTC. Translated, it gives CASSSGVAKNIQYF. J is TRBJ2-4 and V is TRBV27; D gene unclear. The CDR3 is 14 residues long. Trimming pared 6 bases from V and 0 bases from J, leaving 9 bases between. Germline-derived CDR1 and CDR2 are MNHEY and SMNVEV (reference sequence).

This chain joins TRBV6-4 and TRBJ1-2; weak D call: TRBD1 (6 bases). Germline V gene lookup returns CDR1 MRHNA and CDR2 SNTAGT. The CDR3 runs 16 residues. With 10 bases removed from V and 2 bases from J, the gap between germline ends came to 23 bases. The CDR3 protein is CATGGLTNSPNYGYTF. The CDR3 DNA sequence: TGTGCCACGGGGGGCCTAACAAACAGCCCGAACTATGGCTACACCTTC.

The rearrangement uses TRBV7-2 and TRBJ1-4; 7 nucleotides match TRBD1. CDR1 is SGHTA, CDR2 FQGNSA, per germline. The ends lost 6 bases at V and 5 bases at J; junction bases unmatched: 6. The CDR3 is 14 residues long. The DNA for the CDR3 is TGTGCCAGCAGAGAGGGACAGCCAAATGAAAAACTGTTTTTT. This encodes CASREGQPNEKLFF.

The chain carries TRBV27 and TRBJ1-1; D is uncertain. CDR1 is MNHEY and CDR2 is SMNVEV in the germline V gene (reference sequence). CDR3 length equals 13 residues. The V and J ends lost 8 bases and 0 bases respectively, with 10 bases between them. In nucleotides, the CDR3 is TGTGCCAGCTACAGTCTCATGAACACTGAAGCTTTCTTT. Amino acids: CASYSLMNTEAFF.

This clone was counted once. The gene calls are TRBV27 and TRBJ2-2; 10 bases map to TRBD2. Losses at the gene ends were 2 bases for V and 7 bases for J; bases not matched to a gene: 4. CDR1 MNHEY and CDR2 SMNVEV come from the germline V gene (reference sequence). The CDR3 has 15 residues. This CDR3 is CASSLLAGVIGELFF. As DNA, the CDR3 is TGTGCCAGCAGTTTACTAGCGGGAGTGATCGGGGAGCTGTTTTTT.

The gene calls are TRBV29-1 and TRBJ2-7; 8 bases match TRBD1. The V gene end was trimmed by 1 base and the J gene end by 5 bases; junction bases not matched to a gene: 7. Germline CDR1 is SQVTM and CDR2 is ANQGSEA. This CDR3 has 14 residues. CDR3 amino acids: CSVEGDRGKDEQYF. The CDR3 DNA follows: TGCAGCGTTGAAGGCGACAGGGGTAAGGACGAGCAGTACTTC.

V is TRBV2 and J is TRBJ1-1; TRBD1 might be the D (5 bases). V was pared by 4 bases and J by 2 bases, with 8 bases between. The germline V gene encodes CDR1 SNHLY and CDR2 FYNNEI. CDR3 size: 13 residues. In nucleotides, the CDR3 is TGTGCCAGCAGTGTAGGGGTTAACACTGAAGCTTTCTTT. The encoded protein is CASSVGVNTEAFF.

The genes are TRBV24-1 and TRBJ2-2, with 9 bases fitting TRBD2. The germline gives CDR1 KGHDR, CDR2 SFDVKD. The CDR3 has 16 residues. Losses at the gene ends were 3 bases for V and 4 bases for J; bases not matched to a gene: 5. CDR3 DNA: TGTGCCACCAGTGATCCGGGACTAGCCGCCACCGGGGAGCTGTTTTTT. This translates into CATSDPGLAATGELFF.

J is TRBJ2-2 and V is TRBV24-1, with D possibly TRBD1 on 6 matching bases. Germline V CDR1 and CDR2: KGHDR, SFDVKD. The CDR3 has 15 residues. V gave up 4 bases and J gave up 2 bases, with 10 bases separating them. DNA for the CDR3: TGTGCCACCAGTGAACACAGGGATAACACCGGGGAGCTGTTTTTT. Its translation: CATSEHRDNTGELFF.

The gene calls are TRBV3-1 (or the pseudogene TRBV3-2) and TRBJ2-3; the D gene is possibly TRBD1 (5 bases). The CDR3 has 11 amino acids. Germline V gene data show CDR1 as LGHDT and CDR2 as YNNKEL (reference sequence). The germline V and J ends were trimmed by 6 bases and 9 bases, with 10 bases remaining between them. CDR3 residues: CASSFPGTQYF. In nucleotides, the CDR3 is TGTGCCAGCAGTTTTCCAGGGACGCAGTATTTT.

A single count supports this clone. The chain recombines TRBV7-2 with TRBJ1-1; D perhaps matches TRBD1 (6 bases). V lost 0 bases and J lost 5, with 10 bases in between. In germline, CDR1 is SGHTA, CDR2 FQGNSA. The CDR3 is 14 residues long. The CDR3 loop is CASSLATGRTEAFF. The CDR3, as DNA: TGTGCCAGCAGCTTAGCGACAGGCCGGACTGAAGCTTTCTTT. Drawing the rest from reference TRBV7-2 and TRBJ1-1, the complete variable domain is GAGVSQSPSNKVTEKGKDVELRCDPISGHTALYWYRQSLGQGLEFLIYFQGNSAPDKSGLPSDRFSAERTGGSVSTLTIQRTQQEDSAVYLCASSLATGRTEAFFGQGTRLTVV.

The J gene is TRBJ2-1, the V gene TRBV4-2, with TRBD2 matching over 10 bases. This CDR3 has 16 amino acids. Germline CDR1 is LGHNA and CDR2 is YNFKEQ. V lost 4 bases, J lost 6 bases, and 9 bases stayed unmatched. CDR3 loop: CASSRGAGGISNEQFF. The DNA for the CDR3 is TGTGCCAGCAGCCGCGGAGCGGGAGGGATTTCCAATGAGCAGTTCTTC.

The chain links TRBV6-2 or TRBV6-3 to TRBJ1-6, with D tentatively TRBD1 (6 bases). CDR3 length: 15 amino acids. Germline V lookup: CDR1 MNHEY, CDR2 SVGEGT. The V gene lost 5 bases and the J gene lost 7 bases, with 15 bases spanning the gap. This chain's CDR3 is CASSVDRRANSPLHF. The CDR3, as DNA: TGTGCCAGCAGTGTTGACAGGAGAGCAAATTCACCCCTCCACTTT.

The chain is built from TRBV27 and TRBJ1-2; 10 bases align to TRBD1. The germline gives CDR1 MNHEY, CDR2 SMNVEV (reference sequence). Trimming took 4 bases from V and 2 from J; bases not matched to a gene: 4. The CDR3 length is 15 residues. As DNA, the CDR3 is TGTGCCAGCAGTTCACGGGACAGGGGAAACTATGGCTACACCTTC. Its protein is CASSSRDRGNYGYTF.

This clone showed up just once. This rearrangement joins TRBV6-2 or TRBV6-3 to TRBJ2-2; 10 positions agree with TRBD2. This CDR3 comprises 16 residues. The germline V gene has CDR1 MNHEY and CDR2 SVGEGT. The ends lost 2 bases at V and 4 bases at J; junction bases unmatched: 4. The CDR3 nucleotides read TGTGCCAGCAGTTACCAGCGGGGGGGCCTCACCGGGGAGCTGTTTTTT. This sequence encodes CASSYQRGGLTGELFF.